This T cell receptor beta chain comes out of a study of T cells expressing NK-cell markers. The wider study: CD3+CD56+NKG2C+, CD3+CD56+NKG2C- and CD3+CD56-NKG2C+ T cells, once sorted, supplied the TCR beta repertoires. Most of the eight sequenced donors were classified as HCMV-seropositive, and one was classified as seronegative. Overall study findings and caveats: Among CD8+ T cells from 5 to 7 donors, dominant NKG2C+ clonotypes accounted for about 1.0-8%. Dominance of the CD3+CD56-NKG2C+ fraction by these clonotypes also held in a handful of donors.

Using the 5' RACE reads, TCRdb records one entry per CDR3 protein without DNA. Here the sample table reports over 250,000 distinct CDR3 sequences. The germline CDR1 and CDR2 sequences are MNHEY and SVGEGT. The CDR3 sequence is 12 residues long. Of note for this clonotype: What it recognizes is unknown.

This clonotype originated in a woman between 18 and 75 years old in good health. Material for sequencing was blood T cells: a sorted CD56 or NKG2C T cell subset, CD4+ or CD8+ T cells, or bulk PBMC T cells (not recorded which). The J gene is TRBJ2-7, the V gene TRBV6-2 or TRBV6-3. This chain's CDR3 is CAIQTGSYGQYF.